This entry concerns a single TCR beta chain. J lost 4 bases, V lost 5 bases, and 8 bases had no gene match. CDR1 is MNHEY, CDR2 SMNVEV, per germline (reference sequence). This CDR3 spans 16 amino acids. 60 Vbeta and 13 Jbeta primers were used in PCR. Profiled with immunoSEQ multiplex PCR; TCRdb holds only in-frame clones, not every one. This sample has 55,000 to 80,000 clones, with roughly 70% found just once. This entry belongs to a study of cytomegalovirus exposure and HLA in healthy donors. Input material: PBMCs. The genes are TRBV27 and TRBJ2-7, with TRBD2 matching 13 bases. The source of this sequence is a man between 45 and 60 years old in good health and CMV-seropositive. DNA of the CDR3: TGTGCCAGCAGTCCCGGACTAGCGGGAGCAAAGTACGAGCAGTACTTC. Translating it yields CASSPGLAGAKYEQYF.